The clone carrying this T cell receptor (beta chain) showed up many times. The target antigen is unknown. The hyperthyroidism patients had all been newly diagnosed, and their disease duration was under 2 months. Their ages ranged from 18 to 65 years. Patients with uncontrolled infections, other autoimmune diseases, pregnancy or lactation were excluded. A 10 ml volume of fresh peripheral blood provided the PBMCs. These data come from a study of T cells in Graves' hyperthyroidism and ophthalmopathy. Findings and caveats of the study: Blood also showed most of the thyroid clonotypes that were expanded above 0.001.

RNA transcripts provided the source from which TCR beta CDR3 regions were amplified. The HTBI primer set was used in a first-round RT-PCR of the TCR CDR3. TCRdb fed the multiplex PCR reads into MiXCR, producing one record per CDR3 protein. The sample records some 560,000 distinct CDR3 sequences, more than 15% being singletons. This TCR was sampled from a woman aged 25 to 39 with Graves' hyperthyroidism. Sequencing input: blood.

The CDR3 nucleotides are TGTGCCAGCTCATCCCAGGGGCAAAGCTACGAGCAGTACTTC. This translates into CASSSQGQSYEQYF. The chain recombines TRBV18 with TRBJ2-7; D possibly corresponds to TRBD1 (6 bases). V lost 5 bases and J lost 3, with 14 bases in between. This CDR3 region has 14 residues. Germline V gene data show CDR1 as KGHSH and CDR2 as LQKENI.